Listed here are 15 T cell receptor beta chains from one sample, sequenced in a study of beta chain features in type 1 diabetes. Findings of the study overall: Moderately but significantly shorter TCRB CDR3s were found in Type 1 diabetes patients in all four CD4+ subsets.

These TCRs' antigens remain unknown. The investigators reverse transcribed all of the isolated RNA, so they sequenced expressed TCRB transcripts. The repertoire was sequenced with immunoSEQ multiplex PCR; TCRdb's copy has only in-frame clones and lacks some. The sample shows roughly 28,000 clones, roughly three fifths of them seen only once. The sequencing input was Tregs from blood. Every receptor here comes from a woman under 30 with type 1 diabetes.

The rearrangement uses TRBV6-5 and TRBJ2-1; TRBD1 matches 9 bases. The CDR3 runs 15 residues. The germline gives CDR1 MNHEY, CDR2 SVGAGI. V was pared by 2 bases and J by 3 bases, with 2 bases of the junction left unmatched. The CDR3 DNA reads TGTGCCAGCAGTTACGGGGACAGGGACTACAATGAGCAGTTCTTC. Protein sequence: CASSYGDRDYNEQFF.

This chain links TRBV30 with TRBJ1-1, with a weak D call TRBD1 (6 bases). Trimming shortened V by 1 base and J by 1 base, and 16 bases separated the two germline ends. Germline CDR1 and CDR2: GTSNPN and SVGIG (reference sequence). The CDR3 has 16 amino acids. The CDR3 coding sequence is TGTGCCTGGAGTGGGGGTGTGGGGGGGCAGAACACTGAAGCTTTCTTT. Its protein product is CAWSGGVGGQNTEAFF.

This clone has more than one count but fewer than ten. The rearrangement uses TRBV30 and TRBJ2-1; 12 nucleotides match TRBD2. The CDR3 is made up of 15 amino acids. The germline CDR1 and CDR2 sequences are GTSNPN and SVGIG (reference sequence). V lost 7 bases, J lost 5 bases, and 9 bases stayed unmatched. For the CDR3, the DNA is TGTGCCTCAGATTTAGGACTAGCGGGGAACAATGAGCAGTTCTTC. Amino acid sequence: CASDLGLAGNNEQFF. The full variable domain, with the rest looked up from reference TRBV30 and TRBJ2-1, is SQTIHQWPATLVQPVGSPLSLECTVEGTSNPNLYWYRQAAGRGLQLLFYSVGIGQISSEVPQNLSASRPQDRQFILSSKKLLLSDSGFYLCASDLGLAGNNEQFFGPGTRLTVL.

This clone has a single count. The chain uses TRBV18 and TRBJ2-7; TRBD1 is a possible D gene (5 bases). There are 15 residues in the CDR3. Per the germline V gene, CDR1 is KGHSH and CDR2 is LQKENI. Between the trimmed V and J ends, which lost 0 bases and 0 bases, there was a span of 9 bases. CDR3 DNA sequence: TGTGCCAGCTCACCACCGGGGCGGACCTCCTACGAGCAGTACTTC. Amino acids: CASSPPGRTSYEQYF.

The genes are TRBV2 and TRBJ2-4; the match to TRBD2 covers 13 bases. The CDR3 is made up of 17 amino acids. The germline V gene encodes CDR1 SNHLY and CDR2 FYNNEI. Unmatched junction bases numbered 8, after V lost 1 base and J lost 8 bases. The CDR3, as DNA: TGTGCCAGCAGTGAAGGGTGGACTAGCGGGAGTCTGGACATTCAGTACTTC. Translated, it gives CASSEGWTSGSLDIQYF.

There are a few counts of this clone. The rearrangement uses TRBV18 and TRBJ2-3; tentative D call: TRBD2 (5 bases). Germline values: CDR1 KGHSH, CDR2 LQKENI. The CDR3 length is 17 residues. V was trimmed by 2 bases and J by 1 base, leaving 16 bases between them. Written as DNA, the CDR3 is TGTGCCAGCTCACCATCCGTCGGAGGTCCTCGCACAGATACGCAGTATTTT. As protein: CASSPSVGGPRTDTQYF.

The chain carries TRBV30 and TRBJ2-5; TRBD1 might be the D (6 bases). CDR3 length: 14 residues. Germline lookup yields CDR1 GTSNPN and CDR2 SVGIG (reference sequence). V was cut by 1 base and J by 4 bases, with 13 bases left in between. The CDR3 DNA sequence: TGTGCCTGGAGTGCAACAGGGAATCGAGAGACCCAGTACTTC. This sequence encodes CAWSATGNRETQYF.

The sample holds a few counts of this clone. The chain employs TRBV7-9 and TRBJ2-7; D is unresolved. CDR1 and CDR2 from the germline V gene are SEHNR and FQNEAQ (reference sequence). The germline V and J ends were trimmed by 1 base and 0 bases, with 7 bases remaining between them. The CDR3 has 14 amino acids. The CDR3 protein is CASSLGLPSYEQYF. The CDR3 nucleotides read TGTGCCAGCAGCTTAGGACTTCCCTCCTACGAGCAGTACTTC.

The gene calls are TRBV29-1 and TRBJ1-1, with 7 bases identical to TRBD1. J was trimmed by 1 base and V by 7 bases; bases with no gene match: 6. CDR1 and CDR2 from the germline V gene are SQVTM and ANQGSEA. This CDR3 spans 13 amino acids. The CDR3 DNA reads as TGCAGCGCTGTCCGGGACAGGAACACTGAAGCTTTCTTT. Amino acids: CSAVRDRNTEAFF. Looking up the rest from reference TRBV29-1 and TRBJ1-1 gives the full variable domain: SAVISQKPSRDICQRGTSLTIQCQVDSQVTMMFWYRQQPGQSLTLIATANQGSEATYESGFVIDKFPISRPNLTFSTLTVSNMSPEDSSIYLCSAVRDRNTEAFFGQGTRLTVV.

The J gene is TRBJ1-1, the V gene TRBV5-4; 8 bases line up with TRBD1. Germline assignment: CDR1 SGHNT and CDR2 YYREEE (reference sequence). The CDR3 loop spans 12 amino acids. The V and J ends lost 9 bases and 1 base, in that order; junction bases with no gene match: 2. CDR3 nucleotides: TGTGCCACCGGGACAGGGAACACTGAAGCTTTCTTT. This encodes CATGTGNTEAFF.

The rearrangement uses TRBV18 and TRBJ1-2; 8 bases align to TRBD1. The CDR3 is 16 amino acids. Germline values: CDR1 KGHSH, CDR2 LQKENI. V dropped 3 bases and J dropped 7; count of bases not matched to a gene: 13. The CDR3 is CASSPSGQVGPFGYTF. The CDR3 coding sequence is TGTGCCAGCTCACCGTCGGGACAGGTGGGACCCTTTGGCTACACCTTC.

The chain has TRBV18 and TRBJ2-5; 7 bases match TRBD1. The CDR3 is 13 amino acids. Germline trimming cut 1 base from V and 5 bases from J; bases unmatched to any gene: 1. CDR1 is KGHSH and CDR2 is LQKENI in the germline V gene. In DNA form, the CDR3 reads TGTGCCAGCTCACCACAGGGGGCTGAGACCCAGTACTTC. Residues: CASSPQGAETQYF. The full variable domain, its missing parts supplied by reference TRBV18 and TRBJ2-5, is NAGVMQNPRHLVRRRGQEARLRCSPMKGHSHVYWYRQLPEEGLKFMVYLQKENIIDESGMPKERFSAEFPKEGPSILRIQQVVRGDSAAYFCASSPQGAETQYFGPGTRLLVL.

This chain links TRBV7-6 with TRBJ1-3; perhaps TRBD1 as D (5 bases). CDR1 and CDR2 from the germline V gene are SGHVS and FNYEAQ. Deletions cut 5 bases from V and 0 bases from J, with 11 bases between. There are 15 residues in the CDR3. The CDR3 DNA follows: TGTGCCAGCAGCCCCGACAGCAGCTCTGGAAACACCATATATTTT. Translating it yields CASSPDSSSGNTIYF.

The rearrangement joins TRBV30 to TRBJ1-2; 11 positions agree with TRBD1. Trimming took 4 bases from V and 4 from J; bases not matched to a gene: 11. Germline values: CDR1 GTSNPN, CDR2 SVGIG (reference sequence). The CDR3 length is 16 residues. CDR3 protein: CAWTPKGQGVIYGYTF. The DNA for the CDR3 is TGTGCCTGGACTCCAAAGGGACAGGGGGTAATCTATGGCTACACCTTC.

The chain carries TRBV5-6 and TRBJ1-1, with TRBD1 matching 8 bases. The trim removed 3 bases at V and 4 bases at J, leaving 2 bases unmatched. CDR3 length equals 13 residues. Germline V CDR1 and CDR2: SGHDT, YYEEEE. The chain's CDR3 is CASSWTGTTEAFF. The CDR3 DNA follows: TGTGCCAGCAGCTGGACAGGGACCACTGAAGCTTTCTTT.